The 26 T cell receptor beta chains below were found in one sample sequenced in a study of T cell responses to AZD1222 COVID-19 vaccine. TCRdb's table, derived via immunoSEQ multiplex PCR, lists solely in-frame clones and lacks some. Of over 95,000 clones in the sample, roughly 84% were seen once. Sequenced here: peripheral blood, sampled 28 days after the second AZD1222 dose. Receptor source: an adult who received the AZD1222 COVID-19 vaccine.

The CDR3 DNA sequence: TGTGCCAGCAGCTTCGGCGGGAGCTCCTACGAGCAGTACTTC. Its protein is CASSFGGSSYEQYF. The chain uses TRBV7-9 and TRBJ2-7; 7 positions match TRBD2. Losses at the gene ends were 3 bases for V and 0 bases for J; bases not matched to a gene: 2. Per the germline V gene, CDR1 is SEHNR and CDR2 is FQNEAQ (reference sequence). CDR3 length: 14 amino acids. The whole variable domain, filled in from reference TRBV7-9 and TRBJ2-7, reads DTGVSQNPRHKITKRGQNVTFRCDPISEHNRLYWYRQTLGQGPEFLTYFQNEAQLEKSRLLSDRFSAERPKGSFSTLEIQRTEQGDSAMYLCASSFGGSSYEQYFGPGTRLTVT.

The chain has TRBV4-3 and TRBJ1-2; perhaps TRBD1 as D (5 bases). There are 19 residues in the CDR3. Trimming pared 1 base from V and 5 bases from J, leaving 26 bases between. The V gene's germline CDR1 is LGHNA and CDR2 YSLEER. In DNA, the CDR3 is TGCGCCAGCAGCCAAGTCATCGGGGCGCACAGGAGTTGGGGATATGGCTACACCTTC. It translates to CASSQVIGAHRSWGYGYTF.

This chain links TRBV11-3 with TRBJ2-3, with D perhaps matching TRBD2 (6 bases). Germline CDR1 and CDR2: SGHNT and YENEEA. The CDR3 extends over 15 amino acids. The germline V and J ends were trimmed by 3 bases and 4 bases, with 14 bases remaining between them. The CDR3 DNA is TGTGCCAGCAGCTTGAGTCGGGAGAGGGCAGATACGCAGTATTTT. It is translated as CASSLSRERADTQYF.

This chain connects TRBV5-6 to TRBJ2-2, with 9 bases aligning to TRBD1. Germline-derived CDR1 and CDR2 are SGHDT and YYEEEE. CDR3 length equals 16 residues. V gave up 5 bases and J gave up 5 bases; unmatched junction bases: 10. CDR3 bases: TGTGCCAGCAGATACGAAGGGACAGGGAGGACCGGGGAGCTGTTTTTT. It is translated as CASRYEGTGRTGELFF.

V usage is TRBV6-2 or TRBV6-3 and J usage is TRBJ1-1; D perhaps matches TRBD1 (6 bases). The CDR3 is made up of 13 amino acids. V lost 3 bases and J lost 3, with 8 bases in between. The germline CDR1 and CDR2 sequences are MNHEY and SVGEGT. The CDR3 protein is CASSYHRDTEAFF. DNA for the CDR3: TGTGCCAGCAGTTATCACAGGGACACTGAAGCTTTCTTT.

The V and J genes are TRBV7-6 and TRBJ2-1, with 9 positions matching TRBD2. This CDR3 has 15 residues. The V segment lost 5 bases and the J segment 6 bases; nucleotides outside the gene matches: 8. Germline V lookup: CDR1 SGHVS, CDR2 FNYEAQ. CDR3 nucleotides: TGTGCCAGCAGCGCGCGGGGGGGCCAGGGCAATGAGCAGTTCTTC. It codes for CASSARGGQGNEQFF.

V gene TRBV6-5 combines with J gene TRBJ1-1, with a weak D call TRBD1 (6 bases). Trimming stripped 8 bases from V and 3 bases from J, with 19 bases between. Germline V CDR1 and CDR2: MNHEY, SVGAGI. The CDR3 has 15 amino acids. CDR3 protein: CASQDHGGRDTEAFF. The CDR3 DNA reads as TGTGCCAGCCAGGACCACGGGGGCAGGGACACTGAAGCTTTCTTT.

V gene TRBV12-3 or TRBV12-4 combines with J gene TRBJ1-4, with D hard to call. V lost 6 bases and J lost 8, with 13 bases in between. The CDR3 is 13 residues long. The CDR3 region has the DNA TGTGCCAGCAGATTCCGGCCGGGGGAAAAACTGTTTTTT. Residues: CASRFRPGEKLFF.

The V and J genes are TRBV7-9 and TRBJ1-2; the D gene is possibly TRBD1 (5 bases). CDR1 and CDR2 from the germline V gene are SEHNR and FQNEAQ (reference sequence). The V and J ends lost 5 bases and 7 bases respectively, with 20 bases between them. This CDR3 contains 15 residues. This CDR3 reads CASSKTSGGEFGYTF. The CDR3 nucleotides are TGTGCCAGCAGCAAGACCTCGGGGGGTGAATTTGGCTACACCTTC.

This chain connects TRBV2 to TRBJ2-1, with 7 bases that match TRBD1. CDR1 is SNHLY, CDR2 FYNNEI, per germline. This CDR3 spans 16 amino acids. J was trimmed by 4 bases and V by 5 bases; bases with no gene match: 11. This CDR3 is CASSRAPGQKYNEQFF. The CDR3 DNA reads TGTGCCAGCAGTCGAGCCCCGGGACAGAAGTACAATGAGCAGTTCTTC.

V and J are TRBV7-9 and TRBJ1-3; TRBD1 matches 7 bases. Per germline, CDR1 SEHNR and CDR2 FQNEAQ (reference sequence). This CDR3 is 15 amino acids long. With V trimmed by 5 bases and J by 2 bases, 6 bases remained unmatched. CDR3: CASSRETGPGNTIYF. CDR3 nucleotides: TGTGCCAGCAGCCGAGAGACAGGGCCTGGAAACACCATATATTTT.

The chain couples TRBV11-2 to TRBJ2-7; D is unresolved. CDR3 length: 12 amino acids. Trimming took 2 bases from V and 7 from J, leaving 9 bases between them. CDR1 is SGHAT, CDR2 FQNNGV, per germline. The CDR3 protein is CASSLSLSEQYF. DNA for the CDR3: TGTGCCAGCAGCTTATCCTTGAGTGAGCAGTACTTC.

This sequence joins TRBV28 and TRBJ1-2, with D possibly matching TRBD1 (6 bases). CDR1 and CDR2 from the germline V gene are MDHEN and SYDVKM. The V and J ends lost 5 bases and 3 bases respectively, with 10 bases between them. This CDR3 spans 13 amino acids. DNA for the CDR3: TGTGCCAGCAGTCCGGGGGGGCACTATGGCTACACCTTC. Translation: CASSPGGHYGYTF.

V is TRBV6-4 and J is TRBJ1-1, with unresolved D. In germline, CDR1 is MRHNA, CDR2 SNTAGT. The CDR3 extends over 13 amino acids. Trimming took 4 bases from V and 1 from J, leaving 7 bases between them. The CDR3 region has the DNA TGTGCCAGCAGTGTAAGCAGGAACACTGAAGCTTTCTTT. Its translation: CASSVSRNTEAFF.

The gene calls are TRBV18 and TRBJ1-2; TRBD1 matches at 7 bases. Trimming removed 3 bases from V and 4 bases from J; junction bases left unmatched: 2. The CDR3 has 13 amino acids. Germline CDR1 reads KGHSH; CDR2 reads LQKENI. The CDR3 sequence: CASSPDRVYGYTF. For the CDR3, the DNA is TGTGCCAGCTCACCTGACAGGGTCTATGGCTACACCTTC.

This clone has just one count. The genes are TRBV24-1 and TRBJ1-5, with D uncertain. Germline CDR1 and CDR2: KGHDR and SFDVKD. This CDR3 spans 13 amino acids. Trimming removed 12 bases from V and 4 bases from J, with 15 bases in between. The CDR3 DNA reads as TGTGCCGTAGGACCTAACAATAATCAGCCCCAGCATTTT. Encoded protein: CAVGPNNNQPQHF.

V gene TRBV19 combines with J gene TRBJ1-5; D gene uncertain. This CDR3 region has 15 residues. The V gene's germline CDR1 is LNHDA and CDR2 SQIVND (reference sequence). V dropped 6 bases and J dropped 6 bases, with 18 bases sitting between them. As DNA, the CDR3 is TGTGCCAGTAGAGCCCTTTTGGGCGAAGGTCAGCCCCAGCATTTT. This codes for CASRALLGEGQPQHF.

The V gene is TRBV29-1, the J gene TRBJ2-5; 12 bases line up with TRBD2. The length of the CDR3 is 16 residues. Trimming took 1 base from V and 5 from J; bases not matched to a gene: 8. Germline V gene lookup returns CDR1 SQVTM and CDR2 ANQGSEA. CDR3 sequence reads: CSVEGLAGAAGETQYF. CDR3 sequence (DNA): TGCAGCGTTGAAGGACTAGCGGGGGCCGCGGGGGAGACCCAGTACTTC.

V is TRBV28 and J is TRBJ1-5; D is perhaps TRBD1 (5 bases). The CDR3 loop spans 17 amino acids. The germline V and J ends were trimmed by 3 bases and 9 bases, with 24 bases remaining between them. Germline CDR1 and CDR2: MDHEN and SYDVKM. CDR3 nucleotides: TGTGCCAGCAGTTTGCGTGGGTATAGGGACCGTGGGGGGCCCCAGCATTTT. This sequence encodes CASSLRGYRDRGGPQHF.

The chain couples TRBV19 to TRBJ2-2; D ambiguous. CDR1 is LNHDA, CDR2 SQIVND, per germline (reference sequence). Trimming removed 3 bases from V and 5 bases from J, with 10 bases in between. The CDR3 has 14 residues. CDR3 coding DNA: TGTGCCAGTAGTATTTGGCAGTTGACCGGGGAGCTGTTTTTT. Its protein is CASSIWQLTGELFF. Based on the CDR3 plus reference TRBV19 and TRBJ2-2, the full variable domain is DGGITQSPKYLFRKEGQNVTLSCEQNLNHDAMYWYRQDPGQGLRLIYYSQIVNDFQKGDIAEGYSVSREKKESFPLTVTSAQKNPTAFYLCASSIWQLTGELFFGEGSRLTVL.

This clone was counted once. The genes are TRBV5-5 and TRBJ1-5, with 8 nucleotides matching TRBD1. The CDR3 is 12 amino acids. Germline V CDR1 and CDR2: SGHKS, YYEKEE (reference sequence). Losses at the gene ends were 10 bases for V and 7 bases for J; bases not matched to a gene: 7. The CDR3 here is CARTTGVQPQHF. The DNA of the CDR3 is TGTGCCCGGACGACAGGGGTGCAGCCCCAGCATTTT.

The chain links TRBV5-4 to TRBJ2-1; D gene unclear. The CDR3 is 14 amino acids. V was cut by 3 bases and J by 8 bases, with 15 bases left in between. Germline CDR1 and CDR2: SGHNT and YYREEE (reference sequence). This CDR3 reads CASSSPGQVDEQFF. Written as DNA, the CDR3 is TGTGCCAGCAGCTCCCCCGGTCAGGTCGATGAGCAGTTCTTC.

The chain couples TRBV5-1 to TRBJ1-2; 7 nucleotides align to TRBD1. V shed 4 bases, J shed 3 bases, and the junction held 9 bases outside the gene matches. The CDR3 runs 15 residues. Germline CDR1 is SGHRS and CDR2 is YFSETQ. CDR3 loop: CASSVTQGRDYGYTF. The CDR3 nucleotides are TGCGCCAGCAGCGTTACACAGGGGAGGGACTATGGCTACACCTTC.

The chain combines TRBV7-9 with TRBJ1-1; D gene uncertain. The germline V gene has CDR1 SEHNR and CDR2 FQNEAQ (reference sequence). The CDR3 has 12 residues. V was trimmed by 5 bases and J by 8 bases, leaving 12 bases between them. DNA for the CDR3: TGTGCCAGCAGCCTCTGGTTAGGGGAAGCTTTCTTT. Translating it yields CASSLWLGEAFF. Using reference TRBV7-9 and TRBJ1-1 for the parts outside the CDR3, the full variable domain is DTGVSQNPRHKITKRGQNVTFRCDPISEHNRLYWYRQTLGQGPEFLTYFQNEAQLEKSRLLSDRFSAERPKGSFSTLEIQRTEQGDSAMYLCASSLWLGEAFFGQGTRLTVV.

This chain joins TRBV14 and TRBJ1-1; no definite D call. V dropped 2 bases and J dropped 6 bases, with 10 bases sitting between them. There are 13 residues in the CDR3. Germline CDR1 reads SGHDN; CDR2 reads FVKESK. CDR3 DNA: TGTGCCAGCAGCCAAAGGAGGAGCGCTGAAGCTTTCTTT. Amino acids: CASSQRRSAEAFF.

The rearrangement uses TRBV11-2 and TRBJ2-3, with TRBD2 as a possible D gene (6 bases). The CDR3 runs 15 residues. Deletions cut 8 bases from V and 1 base from J, with 16 bases between. Germline V lookup: CDR1 SGHAT, CDR2 FQNNGV. The CDR3: CASHPLALRTDTQYF. The CDR3 nucleotides are TGTGCCAGCCATCCCCTAGCGCTCCGCACAGATACGCAGTATTTT.